This TCR beta chain stems from a study of T cell repertoires in cytomegalovirus infection. About the research overall: CMV infection together with matching HLA type was indicated by public TCR beta signatures.

TCRdb reprocessed the reads with MiXCR, giving one entry per CDR3 protein. The data hold some 400,000 distinct CDR3 sequences, with 31% observed a single time. This CDR3 contains 11 residues. The V gene lost 1 base and the J gene lost 8 bases, with 3 bases spanning the gap. Germline V gives CDR1 SGHVS, CDR2 FQNEAQ. This clonotype was counted a few times. The sequencing input was PBMCs. The rearrangement links TRBV7-8 to TRBJ2-1; D is undetermined. The clonotype originates from a human donor in good health (CMV status not recorded). Some clones in this sample may be carry-over from other donors' samples. CDR3 region: CASSLEYEQFF. The DNA for the CDR3 is TGTGCCAGCAGCTTAGAGTATGAGCAGTTCTTC.